The table lists the clone carrying this TCR beta chain with a few counts. Antigen specificity is unknown. This sample is drawn from a study of beta chain features in type 1 diabetes. Study outcomes and limitations: A pattern of fewer insertions and more deletions at VDJ junctions was seen in type 1 diabetes patients. A moderate, significant TCRB CDR3 shortening appeared in type 1 diabetes across four CD4+ subsets.

Expressed TCRB transcripts were sequenced after all isolated RNA was converted to cDNA. Method: immunoSEQ multiplex PCR; TCRdb's copy keeps in-frame clones and lacks some. This sample has approximately 600,000 clones, with 12% found just once. One heparinised blood draw, averaging about 100 mL, came from each donor. The CDR3 is 13 amino acids. Trimming left V 6 bases short and J 1 base short, with 5 bases between. Germline V gives CDR1 SGHRS, CDR2 YFSETQ. The clonotype comes from a man in his thirties or forties with type 1 diabetes. The rearrangement uses TRBV5-1 and TRBJ2-6; D is unclear. Material: naive CD4+ T cells from blood. In DNA, the CDR3 is TGCGCCAGCACTCTGTCTGGGGCCAACGTCCTGACTTTC. It yields the protein CASTLSGANVLTF.